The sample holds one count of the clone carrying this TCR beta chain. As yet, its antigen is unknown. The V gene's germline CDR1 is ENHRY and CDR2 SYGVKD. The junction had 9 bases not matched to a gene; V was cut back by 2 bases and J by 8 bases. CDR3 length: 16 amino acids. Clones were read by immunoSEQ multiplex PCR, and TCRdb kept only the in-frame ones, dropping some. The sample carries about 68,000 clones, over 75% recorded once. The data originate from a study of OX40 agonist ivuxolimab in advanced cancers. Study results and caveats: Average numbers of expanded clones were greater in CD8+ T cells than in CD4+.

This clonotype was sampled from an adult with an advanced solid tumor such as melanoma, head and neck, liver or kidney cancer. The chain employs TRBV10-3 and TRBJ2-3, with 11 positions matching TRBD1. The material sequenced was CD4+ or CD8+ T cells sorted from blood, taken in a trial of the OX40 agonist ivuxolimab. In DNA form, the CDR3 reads TGTGCCATCAGTGAGCTAACCGGGACAGGGGGAGGTACGCAGTATTTT. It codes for CAISELTGTGGGTQYF.